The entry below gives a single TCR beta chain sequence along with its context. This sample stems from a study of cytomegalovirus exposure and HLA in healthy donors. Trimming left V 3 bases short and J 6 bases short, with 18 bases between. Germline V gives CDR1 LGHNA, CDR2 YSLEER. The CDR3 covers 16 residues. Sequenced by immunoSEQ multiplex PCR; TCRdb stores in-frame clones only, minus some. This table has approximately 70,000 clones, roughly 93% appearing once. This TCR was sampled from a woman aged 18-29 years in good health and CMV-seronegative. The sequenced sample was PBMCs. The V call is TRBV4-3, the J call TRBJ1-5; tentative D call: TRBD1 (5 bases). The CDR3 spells CASSQGAGPPRQPQHF. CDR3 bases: TGCGCCAGCAGCCAGGGCGCGGGACCACCTCGTCAGCCCCAGCATTTT.